The 27 T cell receptor beta chains presented below share a single source sample, sequenced in a study of identical twins. TCRdb reanalysed the 5' RACE reads using MiXCR and keeps one entry per CDR3 protein. Here the sample spans 400,000 to 550,000 distinct CDR3 sequences, around 24% being singletons. These records were also assigned to another study, of T cells expressing NK-cell markers.

The specimen was CD4+ T cells sorted from blood. The receptor set was obtained from a woman between 18 and 29 years old in good health.

The genes are TRBV7-3 and TRBJ2-1; D not resolved. The CDR3 has 15 amino acids. Germline V CDR1 and CDR2: SGHTA, FQGTGA. Between the trimmed V and J ends, which lost 4 bases and 0 bases, there was a span of 10 bases. DNA of the CDR3: TGTGCCAGCAGCTGCTCGGGCCTCTCCTACAATGAGCAGTTCTTC. Amino acids: CASSCSGLSYNEQFF.

This clonotype was seen a handful of times. The chain couples TRBV6-1 to TRBJ2-7, with D tentatively TRBD2 (6 bases). Trimming removed 8 bases at V and 2 bases at J, with 19 bases between. This CDR3 is built from 15 residues. Per germline, CDR1 MNHNS and CDR2 SASEGT. CDR3 region: CASRERTEGTYEQYF. Here the CDR3 DNA reads TGTGCCAGCCGGGAAAGGACGGAGGGAACCTACGAGCAGTACTTC.

This clonotype was counted ten times or more. The chain has TRBV7-2 and TRBJ2-2, with D tentatively TRBD1 or TRBD2 (5 bases each). The V end was cut by 8 bases, the J end by 0 bases, with 10 bases between. Germline loops: CDR1 SGHTA, CDR2 FQGNSA. This CDR3 contains 14 residues. CDR3 amino acids: CASRGTANTGELFF. Written as DNA, the CDR3 is TGTGCCAGCCGAGGGACGGCGAACACCGGGGAGCTGTTTTTT.

This clonotype has only a few counts. V is TRBV2 and J is TRBJ2-5; 7 bases agree with TRBD1. This CDR3 contains 11 residues. Germline lookup yields CDR1 SNHLY and CDR2 FYNNEI. J gave up 5 bases and V 7 bases, and 1 base lay outside the gene matches. The CDR3 nucleotides read TGTGCCAGCAAGGGGGCGGAGACCCAGTACTTC. It translates to CASKGAETQYF.

This clonotype was seen only a few times. The chain has TRBV10-3 and TRBJ2-7; 7 bases agree with TRBD2. The V gene's germline CDR1 is ENHRY and CDR2 SYGVKD. V lost 6 bases to trimming and J lost 4 bases; unmatched junction nucleotides: 9. CDR3 size: 14 residues. CDR3 region: CAIRGGTQLYEQYF. The CDR3 bases are TGTGCCATCAGGGGGGGGACCCAACTTTACGAGCAGTACTTC.

J is TRBJ2-1 and V is TRBV11-1; D possibly matches TRBD1 or TRBD2 (6 bases each). With 5 bases removed from V and 6 bases from J, the gap between germline ends came to 17 bases. The germline V gene encodes CDR1 SGHAT and CDR2 FQDESV (reference sequence). This CDR3 contains 15 residues. In nucleotides, the CDR3 is TGTGCCAGCAGCCGGTTAGCGGAGGGGGGCAATGAGCAGTTCTTC. Encoded protein: CASSRLAEGGNEQFF.

This chain connects TRBV25-1 to TRBJ1-1; 7 nucleotides match TRBD1. The CDR3 has 18 amino acids. The germline V gene encodes CDR1 MGHDK and CDR2 SYGVNS. V lost 4 bases to trimming and J lost 0 bases; unmatched junction nucleotides: 14. The CDR3 reads CASSGYRGLTSMNTEAFF. The CDR3, as DNA: TGTGCCAGCAGTGGATACAGGGGTTTAACGAGCATGAACACTGAAGCTTTCTTT.

The J gene is TRBJ1-1, the V gene TRBV20-1; no firm D call. Germline assignment: CDR1 DFQATT and CDR2 SNEGSKA (reference sequence). The CDR3 consists of 13 residues. Trimming pared 1 base from V and 0 bases from J, leaving 6 bases between. CDR3 sequence (DNA): TGCAGTGCTAGAGCCGTGATGAACACTGAAGCTTTCTTT. It encodes CSARAVMNTEAFF.

This clonotype appeared a few times. The chain recombines TRBV12-3 or TRBV12-4 with TRBJ1-4; D call uncertain. The CDR3 runs 15 residues. The germline V and J ends were trimmed by 6 bases and 0 bases, with 11 bases remaining between them. CDR3 amino acids: CASRSFGSTNEKLFF. DNA of the CDR3: TGTGCCAGCAGAAGCTTCGGATCAACTAATGAAAAACTGTTTTTT.

A few counts support this clonotype. The V and J genes are TRBV7-9 and TRBJ2-5; 8 nucleotides align to TRBD1. The CDR3 is 13 amino acids. Trimming removed 9 bases from V and 4 bases from J; junction bases left unmatched: 7. Per germline, CDR1 SEHNR and CDR2 FQNEAQ (reference sequence). The CDR3 is CASGQGALETQYF. For the CDR3, the DNA is TGTGCCAGTGGGCAGGGGGCTTTAGAGACCCAGTACTTC.

In its sample, this clonotype was seen a few times. The chain is built from TRBV11-3 and TRBJ2-3, with 11 bases aligning to TRBD2. Germline V lookup: CDR1 SGHNT, CDR2 YENEEA. This CDR3 comprises 16 residues. The trim removed 3 bases at V and 2 bases at J, leaving 4 bases unmatched. In DNA form, the CDR3 reads TGTGCCAGCAGCTTTCTAGCGGGGGGTATCACAGATACGCAGTATTTT. It encodes CASSFLAGGITDTQYF.

CDR3 sequence reads: CASTRDWNTEAFF. CDR3 nucleotides: TGTGCCAGCACCAGGGACTGGAACACTGAAGCTTTCTTT. This chain connects TRBV11-1 to TRBJ1-1; a possible D gene is TRBD1 (5 bases). This CDR3 has 13 residues. With 7 bases removed from V and 1 base from J, the gap between germline ends came to 10 bases. Germline values: CDR1 SGHAT, CDR2 FQDESV (reference sequence). Full variable domain (missing parts from reference TRBV11-1 and TRBJ1-1): EAEVAQSPRYKITEKSQAVAFWCDPISGHATLYWYRQILGQGPELLVQFQDESVVDDSQLPKDRFSAERLKGVDSTLKIQPAELGDSAMYLCASTRDWNTEAFFGQGTRLTVV.

This chain joins TRBV15 and TRBJ2-7; TRBD1 matches at 7 bases. The CDR3 sequence is 14 residues long. Germline CDR1 is LNHNV and CDR2 is YYDKDF (reference sequence). Trimming removed 4 bases from V and 2 bases from J; junction bases left unmatched: 5. The CDR3 DNA follows: TGTGCCACCAGCAATCAGGACAGGCCCTACGAGCAGTACTTC. It specifies CATSNQDRPYEQYF.

This clonotype was counted only a few times. This chain connects TRBV2 to TRBJ1-1; tentatively, D is TRBD1 (6 bases). V lost 3 bases, J lost 6 bases, and 11 bases lay in between. The CDR3 has 13 residues. Germline lookup yields CDR1 SNHLY and CDR2 FYNNEI. The CDR3 DNA reads TGTGCCAGCAGTGACAGGGGCTGGGCTGAAGCTTTCTTT. Its translation: CASSDRGWAEAFF.

The J gene is TRBJ2-1, the V gene TRBV20-1; 10 nucleotides line up with TRBD2. The V segment lost 3 bases and the J segment 5 bases; nucleotides outside the gene matches: 4. The CDR3 is made up of 14 amino acids. Germline lookup yields CDR1 DFQATT and CDR2 SNEGSKA (reference sequence). CDR3 amino acids: CSARSGGADNEQFF. The CDR3 DNA is TGCAGTGCTAGGAGCGGGGGGGCCGACAATGAGCAGTTCTTC.

This clonotype has only a few counts. The chain is built from TRBV20-1 and TRBJ2-3; no reliable D call. The germline V gene has CDR1 DFQATT and CDR2 SNEGSKA (reference sequence). V lost 3 bases and J 2 bases, leaving 15 bases between the germline ends. The CDR3 runs to 15 residues. CDR3 amino acids: CSASNLGFITDTQYF. CDR3 DNA: TGCAGTGCTAGTAACTTGGGGTTCATCACAGATACGCAGTATTTT.

The J gene is TRBJ1-3, the V gene TRBV5-1; D unresolved. This CDR3 comprises 13 residues. Trimming cost V 0 bases and J 3 bases, with 4 bases left between them. Looked up from germline, CDR1 is SGHRS and CDR2 is YFSETQ. The DNA for the CDR3 is TGCGCCAGCAGCTTGGCCTTTGGAAACACCATATATTTT. It specifies CASSLAFGNTIYF.

V gene TRBV12-3 or TRBV12-4 combines with J gene TRBJ1-2, with D uncertain. Trimming took off 5 bases at V and 0 bases at J, with 10 bases between the two ends. The CDR3 covers 14 residues. The CDR3 coding sequence is TGTGCCAGCAGTGAAGGTATAGCTAACTATGGCTACACCTTC. Translated: CASSEGIANYGYTF.

The chain is built from TRBV25-1 and TRBJ2-1, with D tentatively TRBD1 (5 bases). CDR1 MGHDK and CDR2 SYGVNS come from the germline V gene. This CDR3 contains 14 residues. The germline V and J ends were trimmed by 6 bases and 7 bases, with 16 bases remaining between them. This CDR3 is CASRWGPSRNEQFF. CDR3 nucleotide sequence: TGTGCCAGCAGGTGGGGCCCATCGAGGAATGAGCAGTTCTTC.

The V gene is TRBV5-1, the J gene TRBJ2-3, with 8 bases identical to TRBD1. The CDR3 is 18 amino acids. V was clipped by 2 bases and J by 0 bases; unmatched bases: 11. CDR1 is SGHRS and CDR2 is YFSETQ in the germline V gene. Here the CDR3 reads CASSFKPWDRTSTDTQYF. CDR3 DNA: TGCGCCAGCAGCTTTAAACCCTGGGACAGGACTAGCACAGATACGCAGTATTTT.

This clonotype has only a few counts. The rearrangement joins TRBV5-5 to TRBJ2-7; 8 nucleotides line up with TRBD1. V lost 5 bases to trimming and J lost 0 bases; unmatched junction nucleotides: 7. The CDR3 runs 15 residues. CDR1 and CDR2 (germline): SGHKS, YYEKEE (reference sequence). The CDR3 region is CASRAGTGLSYEQYF. The DNA for the CDR3 is TGTGCCAGCAGAGCTGGGACAGGACTCTCCTACGAGCAGTACTTC.

This clonotype was seen at least ten times. The rearrangement joins TRBV7-9 to TRBJ2-1; 9 bases are shared with TRBD1. This CDR3 is built from 17 residues. Germline loops: CDR1 SEHNR, CDR2 FQNEAQ (reference sequence). V lost 5 bases and J lost 2; bases outside the gene matches: 10. The CDR3 here is CASSATPGQGPYNEQFF. Written as DNA, the CDR3 is TGTGCCAGCAGCGCAACCCCGGGACAGGGTCCCTACAATGAGCAGTTCTTC.

This chain joins TRBV20-1 and TRBJ2-2; 9 bases agree with TRBD1. The CDR3 totals 15 residues. Per the germline V gene, CDR1 is DFQATT and CDR2 is SNEGSKA (reference sequence). V shed 4 bases, J shed 9 bases, and the junction held 12 bases outside the gene matches. The CDR3 spells CSAKNPGQGFRELFF. In nucleotides, the CDR3 is TGCAGTGCTAAGAACCCGGGACAGGGCTTCAGGGAGCTGTTTTTT.

This clonotype was picked up many times. V gene TRBV12-3 or TRBV12-4 combines with J gene TRBJ1-1; D may be TRBD1 (6 bases). The CDR3 length is 13 residues. V was clipped by 6 bases and J by 5 bases, with 13 bases between them. The CDR3 bases are TGTGCCAGCAGCCTCAGGGGAGAAACTGAAGCTTTCTTT. The encoded protein is CASSLRGETEAFF.

Ten or more counts support this clonotype. The chain links TRBV14 to TRBJ1-2; D gene unclear. V dropped 1 base and J dropped 0 bases, with 3 bases sitting between them. The germline V gene has CDR1 SGHDN and CDR2 FVKESK. The CDR3 length is 13 residues. CDR3 sequence: CASSQGANYGYTF. CDR3 coding DNA: TGTGCCAGCAGCCAAGGGGCTAACTATGGCTACACCTTC.

The rearrangement links TRBV9 to TRBJ2-7, with 10 bases lining up with TRBD1. In germline, CDR1 is SGDLS, CDR2 YYNGEE. The CDR3 is 14 amino acids. After removal of 4 bases from V and 4 bases from J, the junction contained 5 bases not matched to a gene. The CDR3 DNA sequence: TGTGCCAGCAGCAACCGGGACAGGGGATACGAGCAGTACTTC. It yields the protein CASSNRDRGYEQYF.

This clonotype was counted a few times. The chain combines TRBV5-1 with TRBJ2-5; TRBD1 might be the D (6 bases). Germline lookup yields CDR1 SGHRS and CDR2 YFSETQ. This CDR3 comprises 15 residues. The V gene lost 1 base and the J gene lost 1 base, with 11 bases spanning the gap. CDR3 nucleotide sequence: TGCGCCAGCAGCTTGTACAGGGTTGGCCAAGAGACCCAGTACTTC. Protein product: CASSLYRVGQETQYF.